One and the same sample provided the 11 T cell receptor beta chains below, sequenced in a study of control samples from healthy donors and cancer patients (dated by TCRdb to 2019 to 2021). Receptors were amplified or captured by the immunoSEQ multiplex PCR assay. Held by TCRdb, this immuneACCESS table contains in-frame sequences only and omits some clones. Under half of the omission traces to an unresolved V gene where checked; the cause of the rest is unknown. The sample table holds 90,000 or so clones, of which 85% to 90% were seen once. The ten largest make up roughly 7.2% of the sample. The sequencing sample was made of blood. These receptors were taken from a woman aged 55-69 years in good health.

This chain links TRBV4-3 with TRBJ2-3; 8 bases map to TRBD2. The CDR3 is 15 amino acids. With 5 bases clipped from V and 2 bases from J, the junction kept 6 bases outside the gene matches. Germline V gives CDR1 LGHNA, CDR2 YSLEER. The CDR3 DNA reads TGCGCCAGCAGCGGAGTAGCGGGAAACACAGATACGCAGTATTTT. Amino acid sequence: CASSGVAGNTDTQYF.

The chain carries TRBV12-5 and TRBJ2-1, with D perhaps TRBD2 (6 bases). The CDR3 is 13 amino acids. Trimming removed 3 bases from V and 8 bases from J, with 11 bases in between. The germline gives CDR1 LGHNT, CDR2 FRNRAP. The CDR3 bases are TGTGCTAGTGGTTTAGAGGAGGGCGATGAGCAGTTCTTC. As protein: CASGLEEGDEQFF.

The V and J genes are TRBV10-1 and TRBJ1-2; 7 positions match TRBD1. The junction had 6 bases not matched to a gene; V was cut back by 3 bases and J by 8 bases. The CDR3 totals 13 residues. Germline V lookup: CDR1 WNHNN, CDR2 SYGVQD (reference sequence). This chain's CDR3 is CASSDSRTGGYTF. CDR3 nucleotides: TGCGCCAGCAGTGACTCGAGGACAGGAGGCTACACCTTC.

The chain joins TRBV10-3 to TRBJ2-3, with D uncertain. The CDR3 contains 14 residues. Germline V gene sequence: CDR1 ENHRY, CDR2 SYGVKD. Between the trimmed V and J ends, which lost 3 bases and 0 bases, there was a span of 7 bases. The CDR3 protein is CAISDSYSTDTQYF. CDR3 nucleotide sequence: TGTGCCATCAGTGACAGTTATAGCACAGATACGCAGTATTTT.

This clone has just one count. J is TRBJ2-7 and V is TRBV2, with TRBD1 as a possible D gene (6 bases). The CDR3 sequence is 13 residues long. Germline V lookup: CDR1 SNHLY, CDR2 FYNNEI. Trimming took 0 bases from V and 9 from J, leaving 12 bases between them. CDR3 DNA sequence: TGTGCCAGCAGTGAAGCGGCAGGGGTAGGGCAGTACTTC. It translates to CASSEAAGVGQYF.

V gene TRBV5-6 combines with J gene TRBJ1-5; TRBD1 aligns across 7 bases. The germline gives CDR1 SGHDT, CDR2 YYEEEE. The trim removed 0 bases at V and 6 bases at J, leaving 3 bases unmatched. This CDR3 comprises 14 residues. This CDR3 reads CASSLGQGVQPQHF. CDR3 nucleotide sequence: TGTGCCAGCAGCTTGGGGCAGGGGGTTCAGCCCCAGCATTTT.

The genes are TRBV4-1 and TRBJ1-2; maybe TRBD1 (5 bases). This CDR3 has 17 amino acids. CDR1 and CDR2 (germline): MGHRA, YSYEKL. Trimming stripped 4 bases from V and 6 bases from J, with 24 bases between. In nucleotides, the CDR3 is TGCGCCAGCAGCCCAGGGCTCGGGGCGCTATATCGACATGGCTACACCTTC. It is translated as CASSPGLGALYRHGYTF.

For this clone: Other DNA sequences in this sample translate to the same CDR3. CDR3: CAISADRNYEQYF. CDR3 DNA sequence: TGTGCCATCAGTGCGGACAGAAACTACGAGCAGTACTTC. This chain joins TRBV10-3 and TRBJ2-7; perhaps TRBD1 as D (6 bases). The germline CDR1 and CDR2 sequences are ENHRY and SYGVKD. V lost 4 bases and J lost 3, with 10 bases in between. This CDR3 region has 13 residues.

This chain connects TRBV4-1 to TRBJ2-3; possibly TRBD1 or TRBD2 for D (5 bases each). Germline CDR1 MGHRA, CDR2 YSYEKL. V gave up 2 bases and J gave up 0 bases, with 18 bases separating them. The CDR3 is 18 amino acids. The CDR3 DNA reads TGCGCCAGCAGCCAACGTTGGGGGTCCCTGACTAGCACAGATACGCAGTATTTT. Translation gives CASSQRWGSLTSTDTQYF.

The rearrangement links TRBV3-1 (or the pseudogene TRBV3-2) to TRBJ2-2; possible D gene TRBD2, 6 bases. This CDR3 has 13 residues. With 1 base removed from V and 6 bases from J, the gap between germline ends came to 6 bases. The germline V gene encodes CDR1 LGHDT and CDR2 YNNKEL (reference sequence). In DNA, the CDR3 is TGTGCCAGCAGCCAAGGGGGGGCCGGGGAGCTGTTTTTT. Residues: CASSQGGAGELFF.

The rearrangement links TRBV19 to TRBJ2-3, with D uncertain. V was cut by 3 bases and J by 0 bases, with 13 bases left in between. CDR3 length: 16 residues. The V gene's germline CDR1 is LNHDA and CDR2 SQIVND (reference sequence). Here the CDR3 reads CASSIWLHPSTDTQYF. DNA of the CDR3: TGTGCCAGTAGTATTTGGCTTCACCCTAGCACAGATACGCAGTATTTT.